Listed below are T cell receptor beta chains from one sample, sequenced in a study of cytomegalovirus exposure and HLA in healthy donors. The protocol was immunoSEQ multiplex PCR, while the TCRdb copy is restricted to in-frame clones and leaves out a portion. The table includes 200,000 to 250,000 clones, around 83% detected once. The sequencing sample was made of PBMCs. The source is a woman between 35 and 50 years old in good health and CMV-seronegative. CDR3s include the opening cysteine and the closing phenylalanine or tryptophan. Fields, in order: clone size, D gene, J gene, V gene, CDR3 protein, CDR3 DNA. D genes are given only for firm matches. Clone size is stated in some rows and not others, as once, few, many or a class when expanded.

. . TRBJ1-1 TRBV6-6 CASIPGGTSTEAFF TGTGCCAGCATTCCCGGGGGTACGAGCACTGAAGCTTTCTTT
once . TRBJ2-7 TRBV2 CASSEGLLEYEQYF TGTGCCAGCAGTGAAGGTCTACTAGAATACGAGCAGTACTTC
. . TRBJ1-5 TRBV7-2 CASSSLWYNQPQHF TGTGCCAGCAGCTCACTCTGGTACAATCAGCCCCAGCATTTT
. . TRBJ1-5 TRBV7-9 CASSFGGNQPQHF TGTGCCAGCAGCTTCGGGGGGAATCAGCCCCAGCATTTT
. TRBD1 TRBJ1-2 TRBV5-1 CASSSSSRDRGRTYGYTF TGCGCCAGCAGCTCGTCGTCCCGGGACAGGGGACGAACCTATGGCTACACCTTC
. TRBD2 TRBJ2-7 TRBV7-2 CASRASGRSNSYEQYF TGTGCCAGCAGGGCTAGCGGGAGGTCCAACTCCTACGAGCAGTACTTC
. . TRBJ2-1 TRBV5-5 CASTLLLSGTYNEQFF TGTGCCAGCACCCTTCTCCTAAGCGGCACCTACAATGAGCAGTTCTTC
. . TRBJ2-1 TRBV5-1 CASSTLLDREQFF TGCGCCAGCAGCACCTTACTAGACCGTGAGCAGTTCTTC
. . TRBJ2-3 TRBV19 CASSAGALPDTQYF TGTGCCAGTAGCGCGGGGGCACTTCCAGATACGCAGTATTTT
once . TRBJ1-6 TRBV7-8 CASSPFTGNSPLHF TGTGCCAGCAGCCCCTTTACAGGGAATTCACCCCTCCACTTT
. . TRBJ2-7 TRBV25-1 CASMSIGKSYEQYF TGTGCCAGTATGTCTATCGGGAAATCCTACGAGCAGTACTTC
. . TRBJ2-3 TRBV5-4 CASSFGRRDSTDTQYF TGTGCCAGCAGCTTTGGGAGGCGGGATAGCACAGATACGCAGTATTTT
. . TRBJ2-5 TRBV15 CATSNRVQETQYF TGTGCCACCAGCAATCGGGTACAAGAGACCCAGTACTTC
. TRBD1 TRBJ2-5 TRBV10-3 CAISETWDREKETQYF TGTGCCATCAGTGAGACTTGGGACAGGGAAAAAGAGACCCAGTACTTC
. . TRBJ2-3 TRBV18 CASSPATSTDTQYF TGTGCCAGCTCACCGGCCACAAGCACAGATACGCAGTATTTT
few . TRBJ2-7 TRBV7-9 CASSLFSYEQYF TGTGCCAGCAGCCTATTCTCCTACGAGCAGTACTTC
. TRBD2 TRBJ2-3 TRBV18 CASSPRTSGSSTDTQYF TGTGCCAGCTCACCGCGGACTAGCGGGAGCTCCACAGATACGCAGTATTTT
few . TRBJ2-4 TRBV5-4 CASSLFPWENIQYF TGTGCCAGCAGCTTGTTTCCTTGGGAGAACATTCAGTACTTC
. . TRBJ2-5 TRBV5-4 CASSLPSQETQYF TGTGCCAGCAGCTTGCCCAGTCAAGAGACCCAGTACTTC
once . TRBJ2-3 TRBV5-1 CASSLGLAADTQYF TGCGCCAGCAGCTTGGGGCTAGCAGCAGATACGCAGTATTTT
. . TRBJ2-7 TRBV27 CASSWGASYEQYF TGTGCCAGCAGTTGGGGAGCCTCCTACGAGCAGTACTTC
. . TRBJ2-5 TRBV30 CAWSAGGIQETQYF TGTGCCTGGAGTGCCGGCGGGATTCAAGAGACCCAGTACTTC
. TRBD1 TRBJ1-1 TRBV7-2 CASLQNRGNTEAFF TGTGCCAGCCTCCAGAACAGGGGGAACACTGAAGCTTTCTTT
. . TRBJ2-7 TRBV27 CASSFGRAYEQYF TGTGCCAGCAGTTTTGGGAGAGCCTACGAGCAGTACTTC
. TRBD1 TRBJ1-3 TRBV19 CASSGYRGNTIYF TGTGCCAGTAGTGGGTACAGGGGTAACACCATATATTTT
. . TRBJ1-2 TRBV6-6 CASRPGGGADGYTF TGTGCCAGCCGCCCCGGAGGGGGGGCCGATGGCTACACCTTC
few . TRBJ2-7 TRBV12-2 CASRLSLTSGRGREQYF TGTGCAAGTCGCTTGTCGTTGACTAGCGGGAGAGGGCGCGAGCAGTACTTC
. . TRBJ2-7 TRBV2 CASSGFVAGQYF TGTGCCAGCAGTGGGTTTGTAGCCGGGCAGTACTTC
. TRBD1 TRBJ1-1 TRBV27 CASSSPDRVGEAFF TGTGCCAGCAGTTCCCCGGACAGGGTAGGGGAAGCTTTCTTT
. . TRBJ2-6 TRBV6-1 CASTLRTGANVLTF TGTGCCAGCACCCTGCGGACAGGGGCCAACGTCCTGACTTTC
once . TRBJ2-1 TRBV9 CASSVDGIYNEQFF TGTGCCAGCAGCGTAGACGGGATCTACAATGAGCAGTTCTTC
. TRBD2 TRBJ2-3 TRBV7-2 CASSPGLAGDTQYF TGTGCCAGCAGCCCGGGACTAGCGGGTGATACGCAGTATTTT
. . TRBJ2-2 TRBV5-4 CASSFSPGSGELFF TGTGCCAGCAGCTTTAGTCCGGGGTCCGGGGAGCTGTTTTTT
. . TRBJ1-3 TRBV2 CASSGVSSTYGNTIYF TGTGCCAGCAGTGGAGTCTCATCGACATATGGAAACACCATATATTTT
. . TRBJ2-2 TRBV4-2 CASSQDIAGRTGELFF TGTGCCAGCAGCCAAGATATCGCGGGGCGCACCGGGGAGCTGTTTTTT
. . TRBJ2-3 TRBV11-2 CASSLISGSRTDTQYF TGTGCCAGCAGCTTAATTAGCGGAAGTCGCACAGATACGCAGTATTTT
. . TRBJ1-5 TRBV7-9 CASSLGVEEGNQPQHF TGTGCCAGCAGCTTGGGCGTCGAGGAGGGAAATCAGCCCCAGCATTTT
. TRBD1 TRBJ2-7 TRBV2 CASIGNRGITYEQYF TGTGCCAGCATCGGGAACAGGGGGATAACCTACGAGCAGTACTTC
. . TRBJ1-5 TRBV27 CASSTLQGNQPQHF TGTGCCAGCAGTACCCTACAGGGTAATCAGCCCCAGCATTTT
. TRBD1 TRBJ1-5 TRBV19 CASSIVGTGVNQPQHF TGTGCCAGTAGTATAGTCGGGACAGGGGTTAATCAGCCCCAGCATTTT
. TRBD1 TRBJ2-4 TRBV27 CASHPGQGLAGKNIQYF TGTGCCAGCCATCCGGGACAGGGTTTAGCGGGCAAAAACATTCAGTACTTC
. TRBD1 TRBJ1-2 TRBV28 CASRKSSGTGGTGYTF TGTGCCAGCAGAAAATCTTCCGGGACAGGGGGCACGGGCTACACCTTC
. TRBD1 TRBJ2-3 TRBV6-1 CASREGTGDTDTQYF TGTGCCAGCAGAGAAGGGACAGGGGACACAGATACGCAGTATTTT
few . TRBJ2-1 TRBV4-2 CASSQDLVAGGSPSEVFF .
. TRBD2 TRBJ2-4 TRBV5-1 CASSSGEGSAKNIQYF TGCGCCAGCAGCTCTGGGGAGGGATCAGCCAAAAACATTCAGTACTTC
many . TRBJ2-2 TRBV30 CAWSVSLDTGELFF TGTGCCTGGAGTGTTAGTCTCGACACCGGGGAGCTGTTTTTT
few . TRBJ1-1 TRBV7-9 CASSLAQGLNTEAFF TGTGCCAGCAGCTTAGCGCAGGGGCTTAACACTGAAGCTTTCTTT
. TRBD1 TRBJ2-7 TRBV5-6 CASSNGQGLLYEQYF TGTGCCAGCAGCAATGGACAGGGCCTCCTTTACGAGCAGTACTTC
. TRBD1 TRBJ2-7 TRBV7-2 CASSRTGTAYEQYF TGTGCCAGCAGCCGTACCGGGACAGCGTACGAGCAGTACTTC
. . TRBJ2-7 TRBV5-4 CASSLGQYSYEQYF TGTGCCAGCAGCTTGGGACAATACTCCTACGAGCAGTACTTC
. . TRBJ1-5 TRBV7-9 CASSLDSGQPQHF TGTGCCAGCAGCTTAGACAGTGGACAGCCCCAGCATTTT
once . TRBJ1-5 TRBV11-2 CASSLGHSNQPQHF TGTGCCAGCAGCTTAGGACATAGCAATCAGCCCCAGCATTTT
few . TRBJ2-5 TRBV7-9 CASSLTAGETQYF TGTGCCAGCAGCTTAACGGCGGGGGAGACCCAGTACTTC